This TCR beta chain was documented in a study of long-term antiretroviral therapy in people with HIV (dated by TCRdb to between 2021 and 2024). Context from the whole study: The earliest samples were collected approximately a decade before the 2015 WHO recommendation for immediate ART, a period when ART was typically delayed until CD4 counts fell. About 35% of the 30 participants with HIV were female. The cohort contributed roughly 190 cryopreserved PBMC samples from under 35 adults with confirmed HIV infection, collected serially over a mean of approximately six years (range 1-12). A retrospective serial study tested whether ART initiation and durable HIV suppression were associated with changes in peripheral blood TRB repertoire composition and diversity. Test extractions of a monoclonal T-cell line alongside some 36 polyclonal samples showed no cross-contamination during QIAcube processing.

Broad study findings and their caveats: Owing to limited PBMC availability, only the TCR beta chain was sequenced, without alpha chain pairing. Inferences about post-ART repertoire changes were limited because no data were available on ART adherence, viral resistance or therapy changes. CDR3 length ranges in HIV repertoires were narrower than in controls, and network structure suggested an antigen-experienced repertoire with only a slight naive shift after ART. At every time point, the repertoire was dominated by expanded TRB clones first identified before ART initiation, although this dominance fluctuated and, in many PLHIV, declined after ART. A significant increase in TRB diversity was found to be associated with ART initiation, although TRB diversity was observed to remain significantly below that of transplant donor controls even after long-term ART. Because pre-ART samples had limited cell numbers, profiling was done on unsorted PBMC rather than on sorted CD4+ and CD8+ T cells. The samples span the years 2004 to 2017, and the ART regimens used at that time may not be as effective as current regimens.

The immunoSEQ hsTCRB v3.0 assay was used at survey level resolution to sequence the TRB variable region. A depth of roughly 40,000-55,000 T-cell genomes per sample was targeted for TRB sequencing. Pooled TRB libraries were sequenced on an Illumina MiSeq with a v3 150-cycle kit. The paper's data handling went like this. Repertoire analysis was performed in R inside a reproducible Nextflow workflow that covered QC, data transformation and analysis. LymphoSeq2, an R package for AIRR-Seq data exploration, was used to implement custom analyses. A few samples that yielded fewer than 5000 total TRB sequences were excluded, so that approximately 200 HIV repertoires were analyzed. Of the approximately 190 retained HIV repertoires, about 60 were collected before and 120 to 130 after ART initiation. Each repertoire was downsampled to 5000 TRB nucleotide sequences, and summary statistics were averaged across 100 downsampling iterations. Only TRB sequences with CDR3 regions of at least seven amino acids were retained for analysis. Diversity was assessed using a clonality score derived from Shannon entropy and using the Gini coefficient. Repertoire networks linked the top 5000 CDR3 amino acid sequences whenever two sequences differed by an edit distance of one. For TRB CDR3 amino acid sequences, GLIPH2 was used to predict antigen specificity groups and MHC restriction. To flag known CMV, EBV, HIV or tissue antigen associations, CDR3 amino acid sequences were matched against VDJdb and McPAS-TCR. Pre-ART, post-ART and control groups were compared with Wilcoxon signed-rank tests and Holm-Bonferroni correction. As stored in TCRdb, this immuneACCESS dataset retains in-frame rearrangements with V and J assigned. A fraction of the clones does not appear; measured against another copy, unresolved V genes explain less than half of the discrepancy, and the remainder lacks a known reason. That table supplies the V and J calls and clone size; D and trimming were determined from the DNA. The sample table lists over 30,000 clones, 65% to 85% of them with a count of one. The leading ten clones occupy roughly 8.2% of the sample.

About this clone: Its antigen is currently not known. The record has no base qualities; no much larger clone is one base away.

Participants were included only if at least one PBMC sample before ART initiation and at least two post-ART samples were available. Treatment was received in the United States of America by all participants with HIV. Before DNA extraction, cryopreserved samples of about 0.95-10 million PBMC were thawed and washed. At the time of the earliest PBMC sample, participants with HIV were aged between roughly 23 and 60 years. Each participant contributed PBMC samples from 1-4 timepoints before ART initiation and 2-8 timepoints after ART initiation, with a median of 7 samples. For every participant, serial HIV viral load, CD4+ T-cell count, ART history and demographic data were obtained. A Qiagen kit on a QIAcube was used to extract genomic DNA from unsorted PBMC, with samples processed in batches of 12. This clonotype originated in a woman in her fifties or sixties with HIV. The sample here was unsorted PBMCs, taken 3.1 years after starting antiretroviral therapy.

The CDR3 amino acid sequence is: CASSLTGGSGANVLTF. The bases read TGTGCCAGCAGCTTAACAGGGGGCTCTGGGGCCAACGTCCTGACTTTC. Recombination joined TRBV11-2 with TRBJ2-6; 8 bases in the junction line up with TRBD1. CDR1 and CDR2 are drawn from the germline V gene: SGHAT, FQNNGV. The germline V and J ends show losses of 2 bases and 0 bases respectively, and no gene match explains 0 bases of the junction. From the cysteine up to the phenylalanine, the CDR3 has a length of 16 residues. The CDR3 DNA has 48 bases and is translated from base 1.